These 25 T cell receptor beta chains came from one sample sequenced in a study of shared T cell receptors in the human thymus. Sequencing was performed with immunoSEQ multiplex PCR; in TCRdb, only in-frame clones are kept and a portion is missing. The table includes 700,000 or so clones, roughly 88% detected once. This sample also belongs to another study, concerning human thymus T cells.

What was sequenced was thymocytes. These receptor sequences come from a girl less than two years old with a congenital heart defect.

This chain links TRBV7-8 with TRBJ2-1, with 12 positions matching TRBD2. The CDR3 extends over 20 amino acids. The V gene's germline CDR1 is SGHVS and CDR2 FQNEAQ. V shed 5 bases and J 1 base; nucleotides not matched to a gene: 15. CDR3 residues: CASSPSGIDLAGGSYNEQFF. DNA of the CDR3: TGTGCCAGCAGCCCGAGCGGTATCGATCTAGCGGGGGGGTCCTACAATGAGCAGTTCTTC.

This clone has a single count. The J gene is TRBJ1-1, the V gene TRBV6-5; 8 bases agree with TRBD1. Looked up from germline, CDR1 is MNHEY and CDR2 is SVGAGI. CDR3 length equals 15 residues. With V trimmed by 4 bases and J by 5 bases, 9 bases remained unmatched. The CDR3 coding sequence is TGTGCCAGCAGTTCAACTACAGGGGGTTGTACTGAAGCTTTCTTT. Encoded protein: CASSSTTGGCTEAFF.

V is TRBV6-4 and J is TRBJ2-6; D is unresolved. This CDR3 spans 18 amino acids. Germline V gives CDR1 MRHNA, CDR2 SNTAGT. With 0 bases removed from V and 3 bases from J, the gap between germline ends came to 15 bases. The chain's CDR3 is CASSDSGSLRSGANVLTF. CDR3 nucleotides: TGTGCCAGCAGTGACTCCGGTTCCCTTCGGAGTGGGGCCAACGTCCTGACTTTC.

This sequence joins TRBV19 and TRBJ1-2; D is uncertain. The CDR3 totals 15 residues. Per the germline V gene, CDR1 is LNHDA and CDR2 is SQIVND (reference sequence). The V end was cut by 1 base, the J end by 5 bases, with 14 bases between. The CDR3 here is CASSIVGSEAYGYTF. CDR3 DNA sequence: TGTGCCAGTAGTATAGTCGGCAGCGAAGCATATGGCTACACCTTC.

The chain links TRBV18 to TRBJ2-7; 8 bases line up with TRBD1. Per the germline V gene, CDR1 is KGHSH and CDR2 is LQKENI. V lost 6 bases, J lost 2 bases, and 9 bases stayed unmatched. The CDR3 length is 15 residues. This CDR3 reads CASSPGQGPAYEQYF. CDR3 coding DNA: TGTGCCAGCTCGCCAGGACAGGGCCCCGCCTACGAGCAGTACTTC.

V and J are TRBV5-6 and TRBJ1-1, with D uncertain. CDR3 length equals 14 residues. With 3 bases removed from V and 4 bases from J, the gap between germline ends came to 13 bases. Germline V gene data show CDR1 as SGHDT and CDR2 as YYEEEE. CDR3 sequence (DNA): TGTGCCAGCAGCTCGACGGCTGAGGGCACTGAAGCTTTCTTT. This gives the protein CASSSTAEGTEAFF.

This sequence joins TRBV6-5 and TRBJ1-2; TRBD1 agrees at 7 bases. J gave up 4 bases and V 8 bases, and 13 bases lay outside the gene matches. The CDR3 has 15 residues. Germline V gene lookup returns CDR1 MNHEY and CDR2 SVGAGI. CDR3 protein: CASSAAGTESYGYTF. The CDR3 DNA sequence: TGTGCCAGCTCGGCGGCCGGGACAGAGAGCTATGGCTACACCTTC.

J is TRBJ2-7 and V is TRBV19; 9 bases agree with TRBD2. Germline CDR1 LNHDA, CDR2 SQIVND (reference sequence). The junction had 12 bases not matched to a gene; V was cut back by 3 bases and J by 6 bases. The length of the CDR3 is 16 residues. The CDR3: CASSILAGVGVGEQYF. The DNA of the CDR3 is TGTGCCAGTAGTATCTTAGCGGGGGTAGGGGTCGGCGAGCAGTACTTC.

This chain links TRBV6-5 with TRBJ1-1; 7 nucleotides line up with TRBD1. The germline gives CDR1 MNHEY, CDR2 SVGAGI. The length of the CDR3 is 15 residues. With V trimmed by 2 bases and J by 5 bases, 8 bases remained unmatched. The DNA for the CDR3 is TGTGCCAGCAGTTACACCCGACAGGGTGGTACTGAAGCTTTCTTT. It codes for CASSYTRQGGTEAFF.

The rearrangement joins TRBV14 to TRBJ1-1; D is uncertain. CDR1 and CDR2 from the germline V gene are SGHDN and FVKESK. The CDR3 contains 14 residues. V shed 7 bases and J shed 0 bases, with 12 bases lying between them. For the CDR3, the DNA is TGTGCCAGCATCGGGAGGGAACTGAACACTGAAGCTTTCTTT. Its protein product is CASIGRELNTEAFF.

This clone was seen more than once but under ten times. The chain recombines TRBV7-9 with TRBJ1-1; D is possibly TRBD1 (6 bases). The CDR3 is 15 residues long. The germline V gene has CDR1 SEHNR and CDR2 FQNEAQ (reference sequence). V dropped 0 bases and J dropped 0 bases, with 8 bases sitting between them. DNA of the CDR3: TGTGCCAGCAGCTTAGCACAGGGTCTGAACACTGAAGCTTTCTTT. Its protein product is CASSLAQGLNTEAFF.

This clone occurred once. J is TRBJ1-2 and V is TRBV6-5; D gene unclear. The CDR3 contains 14 residues. V was pared by 5 bases and J by 2 bases, with 12 bases between. From germline, CDR1 is MNHEY and CDR2 SVGAGI. Here the CDR3 DNA reads TGTGCCAGCAGTGCCCCCGGGGAGAACTATGGCTACACCTTC. Residues: CASSAPGENYGYTF.

The CDR3, as DNA: TGCGCCAGCAGCCAAGACAACAGGCCGACCTACGAGCAGTACTTC. Its protein product is CASSQDNRPTYEQYF. The chain uses TRBV4-1 and TRBJ2-7; TRBD1 is a possible D gene (5 bases). The CDR3 covers 15 residues. The germline V gene has CDR1 MGHRA and CDR2 YSYEKL. The V and J ends lost 0 bases and 2 bases respectively, with 11 bases between them.

This clone was recorded only once. The genes are TRBV7-2 and TRBJ2-2; D not resolved. V was pared by 1 base and J by 3 bases, with 9 bases between. The CDR3 covers 15 residues. Germline CDR1 and CDR2: SGHTA and FQGNSA. Written as DNA, the CDR3 is TGTGCCAGCAGCTTAGTGCGGTGGGACACCGGGGAGCTGTTTTTT. Translated: CASSLVRWDTGELFF.

The V call is TRBV9, the J call TRBJ1-2; TRBD1 agrees at 10 bases. Germline-derived CDR1 and CDR2 are SGDLS and YYNGEE. This CDR3 is 15 amino acids long. J was trimmed by 2 bases and V by 1 base; bases with no gene match: 2. CDR3 nucleotide sequence: TGTGCCAGCAGCGTAAGGACAGGGGGGAACTATGGCTACACCTTC. Its protein product is CASSVRTGGNYGYTF.

This chain connects TRBV6-6 to TRBJ1-1; weak D call: TRBD1 (5 bases). Germline loops: CDR1 MNHNY, CDR2 SVGAGI (reference sequence). The CDR3 runs to 15 residues. V dropped 7 bases and J dropped 11 bases, with 26 bases sitting between them. The CDR3: CASKEPRAVGIGAFF. The CDR3 bases are TGTGCCAGCAAGGAGCCCAGGGCAGTTGGTATCGGGGCTTTCTTT.

The J gene is TRBJ1-6, the V gene TRBV6-5; 9 positions agree with TRBD1. The CDR3 spans 15 residues. Germline-derived CDR1 and CDR2 are MNHEY and SVGAGI. Losses at the gene ends were 0 bases for V and 8 bases for J; bases not matched to a gene: 2. The CDR3: CASSYSGTGYSPLHF. The CDR3 DNA reads TGTGCCAGCAGTTACTCAGGGACAGGGTATTCACCCCTCCACTTT.

The CDR3 is CASSLARQGALNTEAFF. The CDR3 DNA reads TGTGCCAGCAGCTTGGCCAGACAGGGGGCCTTGAACACTGAAGCTTTCTTT. The rearrangement joins TRBV5-6 to TRBJ1-1; 10 bases fit TRBD1. The germline CDR1 and CDR2 sequences are SGHDT and YYEEEE. Losses at the gene ends were 0 bases for V and 0 bases for J; bases not matched to a gene: 5. The CDR3 has 17 residues.

This clone showed up just a few times. The genes are TRBV19 and TRBJ1-3; D gene unclear. The V and J ends lost 7 bases and 4 bases respectively, with 11 bases between them. Germline values: CDR1 LNHDA, CDR2 SQIVND (reference sequence). The CDR3 runs to 13 residues. This CDR3 reads CASIAVGGNTIYF. The DNA of the CDR3 is TGTGCCAGTATCGCGGTCGGGGGAAACACCATATATTTT. The complete variable domain, with remaining parts taken from reference TRBV19 and TRBJ1-3, reads DGGITQSPKYLFRKEGQNVTLSCEQNLNHDAMYWYRQDPGQGLRLIYYSQIVNDFQKGDIAEGYSVSREKKESFPLTVTSAQKNPTAFYLCASIAVGGNTIYFGEGSWLTVV.

V gene TRBV27 combines with J gene TRBJ1-5; 10 bases agree with TRBD1. This CDR3 is built from 15 residues. CDR1 is MNHEY, CDR2 SMNVEV, per germline (reference sequence). The ends lost 0 bases at V and 9 bases at J; junction bases unmatched: 5. CDR3: CASSLSGQGFRPQHF. The CDR3 region has the DNA TGTGCCAGCAGTTTATCGGGACAGGGGTTTAGGCCCCAGCATTTT.

This chain joins TRBV10-3 and TRBJ2-1; TRBD1 matches at 12 bases. The CDR3 extends over 16 amino acids. V was pared by 4 bases and J by 10 bases, with 11 bases of the junction left unmatched. Germline lookup yields CDR1 ENHRY and CDR2 SYGVKD. As DNA, the CDR3 is TGTGCCATCAGTGGGAGGCAAGGGACAGGGGGCAACGAGCAGTTCTTC. Amino acids: CAISGRQGTGGNEQFF.

In the case of this clone: Other DNA sequences from this sample encode an identical CDR3 as well. The chain has TRBV28 and TRBJ2-7, with D possibly TRBD1 on 6 matching bases. The V and J ends lost 2 bases and 2 bases respectively, with 16 bases between them. CDR3 length: 16 amino acids. The V gene's germline CDR1 is MDHEN and CDR2 SYDVKM. Here the CDR3 DNA reads TGTGCCAGCAGTTTACCCGGGACATTGTATCCCTACGAGCAGTACTTC. Encoded protein: CASSLPGTLYPYEQYF.

The V gene is TRBV27, the J gene TRBJ2-1, with 7 bases fitting TRBD1. Per the germline V gene, CDR1 is MNHEY and CDR2 is SMNVEV (reference sequence). V was clipped by 5 bases and J by 9 bases; unmatched bases: 16. This CDR3 region has 16 residues. CDR3 in amino acids: CASSTRQGPFRLEQFF. DNA for the CDR3: TGTGCCAGCAGTACCCGACAGGGCCCCTTTAGGCTTGAGCAGTTCTTC.

The chain joins TRBV4-2 to TRBJ1-5, with a weak D call TRBD1 (5 bases). Trimming left V 4 bases short and J 0 bases short, with 10 bases between. CDR1 is LGHNA and CDR2 is YNFKEQ in the germline V gene. This CDR3 comprises 15 residues. The CDR3 reads CASSLGHYSNQPQHF. The CDR3, as DNA: TGTGCCAGCAGCCTCGGACATTATAGCAATCAGCCCCAGCATTTT.

This chain links TRBV5-6 with TRBJ1-2; the match to TRBD1 covers 7 bases. Trimming took 0 bases from V and 4 from J; bases not matched to a gene: 3. The length of the CDR3 is 14 residues. Germline V gene sequence: CDR1 SGHDT, CDR2 YYEEEE. CDR3 region: CASSLDRGRYGYTF. The CDR3 bases are TGTGCCAGCAGCTTGGACAGGGGCCGCTATGGCTACACCTTC.